The 24 T cell receptor beta chains in this list originate from one sample, sequenced in a study of human T cells and chemical hapten exposure. Time point of the sample: pre-sensitization, week 0. The treatment was: therapeutic diphenylcyclopropenone sensitization with weekly scalp DPC. MiXCR, run by TCRdb on the RACE reads, gives a single entry per CDR3 protein. The sample lists tens of thousands of distinct CDR3 sequences, approximately 9.9% occurring once. The sample consisted of whole blood, taken in connection with sensitization to the hapten diphenylcyclopropenone (DPC). Receptors were obtained from a middle-aged woman with alopecia areata. Some clones in this sample may be carry-over from other donors' samples.

This clonotype was seen at least ten times. This chain connects TRBV6-2 or TRBV6-3 to TRBJ1-4; D is perhaps TRBD1 (5 bases). The ends were cut back, 7 bases at V and 6 bases at J, with 24 bases in the middle. Germline-derived CDR1 and CDR2 are MNHEY and SVGEGT. CDR3 size: 17 residues. The CDR3 region is CASNGMDRDRLYEKLFF. CDR3 nucleotides: TGTGCCAGCAACGGGATGGACCGGGACCGATTATATGAAAAACTGTTTTTT.

The rearrangement links TRBV12-3 or TRBV12-4 to TRBJ2-1; unclear D gene. The CDR3 has 13 residues. The V end lost 5 bases, the J end lost 10 bases, and 15 bases lay between the germline ends. The CDR3 sequence: CASSRNPKNEQFF. Here the CDR3 DNA reads TGTGCCAGCAGTCGAAACCCCAAGAACGAGCAGTTCTTC.

This clonotype was seen many times. The V and J genes are TRBV9 and TRBJ1-4; 9 nucleotides agree with TRBD1. The J segment lost 2 bases and the V segment lost 4 bases, leaving 6 bases of the junction unmatched. The germline CDR1 and CDR2 sequences are SGDLS and YYNGEE. The CDR3 runs to 16 residues. CDR3 loop: CASSLTGGGTNEKLFF. Written as DNA, the CDR3 is TGTGCCAGCAGCTTAACAGGGGGCGGGACTAATGAAAAACTGTTTTTT.

This chain joins TRBV29-1 and TRBJ2-1; 9 positions agree with TRBD2. The ends lost 7 bases at V and 9 bases at J; junction bases unmatched: 19. This CDR3 spans 16 amino acids. The germline V gene encodes CDR1 SQVTM and CDR2 ANQGSEA. CDR3 in DNA: TGCAGCGCCCCCGGGGCGGGGGGGCTGGTTCCCCCTGAGCAGTTCTTC. It yields the protein CSAPGAGGLVPPEQFF.

This clonotype showed up many times. This chain uses TRBV4-1 with TRBJ2-1; 12 nucleotides agree with TRBD2. CDR1 is MGHRA, CDR2 YSYEKL, per germline. V dropped 2 bases and J dropped 7; count of bases not matched to a gene: 6. CDR3 length equals 16 residues. CDR3 coding DNA: TGCGCCAGCAGCCAACCAACTAGCGGGGGGCGGAATGAGCAGTTCTTC. Protein sequence: CASSQPTSGGRNEQFF.

This clonotype was recorded many times. The chain uses TRBV7-2 and TRBJ1-2; 7 nucleotides line up with TRBD1. The CDR3 is made up of 15 amino acids. Germline CDR1 reads SGHTA; CDR2 reads FQGNSA. The V gene end was trimmed by 1 base and the J gene end by 1 base; junction bases not matched to a gene: 3. CDR3 nucleotide sequence: TGTGCCAGCAGCTTAGGGGACAGATTTAACTATGGCTACACCTTC. The encoded protein is CASSLGDRFNYGYTF.

This clonotype was seen many times. The V call is TRBV12-3 or TRBV12-4, the J call TRBJ2-3; D remains ambiguous. The CDR3 has 13 amino acids. Trimming stripped 4 bases from V and 4 bases from J, with 9 bases between. The CDR3 sequence: CASSSTGADTQYF. Written as DNA, the CDR3 is TGTGCCAGCAGTTCCACTGGTGCAGATACGCAGTATTTT.

In this sample, this clonotype turned up many times. The chain couples TRBV21-1 to TRBJ1-4; the listed D gene, TRBD1, was not tested against the DNA. TRBV21-1 is annotated as a pseudogene. The CDR3 is 14 amino acids. In DNA, the CDR3 is TGTGCCAGGAGGACTGGACAGAAGAATGAAAAACTGTTTTTT. Translating it yields CARRTGQKNEKLFF.

This clonotype was recorded a few times. CDR3 sequence: CASSVSLAEYTDTQYF. CDR3 nucleotide sequence: TGTGCCAGCAGCGTATCTCTAGCGGAATACACAGATACGCAGTATTTT. V is TRBV9 and J is TRBJ2-3; TRBD2 matches at 7 bases. V lost 1 base and J lost 2; bases outside the gene matches: 7. Germline CDR1 SGDLS, CDR2 YYNGEE. There are 16 residues in the CDR3.

This clonotype was detected a few times. The gene calls are TRBV14 and TRBJ2-3, with 9 bases identical to TRBD2. Germline V gives CDR1 SGHDN, CDR2 FVKESK. V shed 4 bases and J 6 bases; nucleotides not matched to a gene: 11. The length of the CDR3 is 16 residues. The CDR3 DNA is TGTGCCAGCAGCCCCTGGTTGGCGGGGGGGCTTGATACGCAGTATTTT. Amino acids: CASSPWLAGGLDTQYF.

At least ten counts were recorded for this clonotype. The V and J genes are TRBV6-5 and TRBJ1-4, with TRBD1 as a possible D gene (6 bases). Trimming pared 5 bases from V and 7 bases from J, leaving 14 bases between. CDR3 length equals 14 residues. Germline lookup yields CDR1 MNHEY and CDR2 SVGAGI. DNA of the CDR3: TGTGCCAGCAGTCCGCAGGGGAGGGTTGAAAAACTGTTTTTT. Translated: CASSPQGRVEKLFF.

This clonotype was observed a handful of times. J is TRBJ2-3 and V is TRBV10-3; unclear D gene. The CDR3 extends over 16 amino acids. Germline CDR1 and CDR2: ENHRY and SYGVKD. V was trimmed by 4 bases and J by 0 bases, leaving 14 bases between them. The CDR3, as DNA: TGTGCCATCAGTGCTGAATATGGTACTAGCACAGATACGCAGTATTTT. Protein: CAISAEYGTSTDTQYF.

V and J are TRBV5-1 and TRBJ2-1; D not certain. V shed 4 bases and J shed 8 bases, with 13 bases lying between them. The CDR3 is 13 residues long. Germline assignment: CDR1 SGHRS and CDR2 YFSETQ. DNA of the CDR3: TGCGCCAGCAGCCCCTGGGCTAAGGATGAGCAGTTCTTC. Its translation: CASSPWAKDEQFF.

The genes are TRBV7-3 and TRBJ2-3; no reliable D call. With 5 bases removed from V and 0 bases from J, the gap between germline ends came to 9 bases. This CDR3 is 14 amino acids long. Germline V CDR1 and CDR2: SGHTA, FQGTGA. CDR3 in DNA: TGTGCCAGCAGCCTTCGACCGAGCACAGATACGCAGTATTTT. Protein: CASSLRPSTDTQYF.

This clonotype has a count of ten or more. V usage is TRBV4-3 and J usage is TRBJ2-1, with D unresolved. V lost 0 bases, J lost 2 bases, and 8 bases lay in between. The CDR3 has 15 residues. CDR1 is LGHNA, CDR2 YSLEER, per germline. The CDR3 sequence: CASSQDGITYNEQFF. CDR3 in DNA: TGCGCCAGCAGCCAAGACGGTATCACCTACAATGAGCAGTTCTTC.

Only a few counts were recorded for this clonotype. The chain carries TRBV27 and TRBJ2-7; D might be TRBD2 (6 bases). Germline V gives CDR1 MNHEY, CDR2 SMNVEV (reference sequence). Trimming cost V 2 bases and J 4 bases, with 9 bases left between them. The CDR3 contains 13 residues. The CDR3 DNA reads TGTGCCAGCAGTTTAGGGCGGGATTACGAGCAGTACTTC. Translated: CASSLGRDYEQYF.

In its sample, this clonotype was seen many times. V usage is TRBV6-6 and J usage is TRBJ1-4, with D unresolved. With 10 bases removed from V and 2 bases from J, the gap between germline ends came to 11 bases. The CDR3 runs to 13 residues. Germline V CDR1 and CDR2: MNHNY, SVGAGI (reference sequence). The CDR3, as DNA: TGTGCCACGAACGGCAGGACTAATGAAAAACTGTTTTTT. It specifies CATNGRTNEKLFF.

The sample holds many counts of this clonotype. The chain employs TRBV20-1 and TRBJ1-6; the D is unclear. Germline CDR1 DFQATT, CDR2 SNEGSKA (reference sequence). The germline V and J ends were trimmed by 0 bases and 1 base, with 10 bases remaining between them. The CDR3 totals 16 residues. CDR3 coding DNA: TGCAGTGCTAGAGAGCAGGATAGTTCCTATAATTCACCCCTCCACTTT. Residues: CSAREQDSSYNSPLHF.

This clonotype was recorded at least ten times. V gene TRBV25-1 combines with J gene TRBJ1-2, with TRBD1 as a possible D gene (6 bases). The CDR3 is 14 amino acids. CDR1 MGHDK and CDR2 SYGVNS come from the germline V gene. Trimming pared 3 bases from V and 8 bases from J, leaving 16 bases between. Here the CDR3 reads CASSDRGSFGGYTF. The DNA for the CDR3 is TGTGCCAGCAGTGACAGGGGCTCATTCGGAGGCTACACCTTC.

This clonotype came up a few times. This chain links TRBV29-1 with TRBJ2-5; 7 bases line up with TRBD2. V shed 1 base and J 5 bases; nucleotides not matched to a gene: 4. Germline CDR1 reads SQVTM; CDR2 reads ANQGSEA. The length of the CDR3 is 13 residues. CDR3 protein: CSVEGEGMETQYF. CDR3 DNA sequence: TGCAGCGTTGAAGGGGAGGGGATGGAGACCCAGTACTTC.

This clonotype occurred a few times. This chain connects TRBV7-6 to TRBJ2-7, with 8 bases lining up with TRBD1. This CDR3 contains 14 residues. J was trimmed by 5 bases and V by 2 bases; bases with no gene match: 5. Germline assignment: CDR1 SGHVS and CDR2 FNYEAQ. Here the CDR3 reads CASSLRPGGNEQYF. CDR3 coding DNA: TGTGCCAGCAGCTTACGTCCAGGGGGCAACGAGCAGTACTTC.

Regarding this clonotype: This may be a read error: a much more frequent sequence differs by one nucleotide. The rearrangement links TRBV19 to TRBJ2-7, with D perhaps matching TRBD1 (6 bases). The CDR3 consists of 15 residues. Germline V lookup: CDR1 LNHDA, CDR2 SQIVND (reference sequence). The CDR3 loop is CASRIGTGSPYEQYF. Here the CDR3 DNA reads TGTGCCAGTAGAATAGGCACAGGGTCCCCCTACGAGCAGTACTTC.

The table lists this clonotype with a few counts. This chain joins TRBV6-2 or TRBV6-3 and TRBJ2-3; D is undetermined. The CDR3 covers 13 residues. The germline V gene has CDR1 MNHEY and CDR2 SVGEGT. Trimming left V 0 bases short and J 6 bases short, with 7 bases between. In DNA, the CDR3 is TGTGCCAGCAGTTACTCGTATATGGATACGCAGTATTTT. Translated: CASSYSYMDTQYF.

Many counts were recorded for this clonotype. This sequence joins TRBV3-1 and TRBJ1-1; TRBD1 matches at 8 bases. This CDR3 region has 16 residues. From germline, CDR1 is LGHDT and CDR2 YNNKEL (reference sequence). With 4 bases clipped from V and 0 bases from J, the junction kept 7 bases outside the gene matches. CDR3 in amino acids: CASSPPGTGLNTEAFF. DNA of the CDR3: TGTGCCAGCAGCCCCCCCGGGACAGGTTTGAACACTGAAGCTTTCTTT.